This T cell receptor beta chain appears in the sequencing data of a study of blood T cell repertoires in COVID-19. The CDR3 runs 16 residues. In germline, CDR1 is SGHDN, CDR2 FVKESK. Germline trimming cut 2 bases from V and 4 bases from J; bases unmatched to any gene: 5. Residents of about two dozen US areas, aged about 18 to 95 years, made up the participants. The data were produced by immunoSEQ multiplex PCR, yet TCRdb's version contains in-frame clones alone and is incomplete. The data show 210,000 or so clones, 70% to 90% seen once. Input material: PBMCs or T cells enriched from blood (not recorded which). This TCR derives from a man younger than 40 who had recovered from COVID-19. This sequence joins TRBV14 and TRBJ2-6; 7 bases are shared with TRBD1. CDR3 loop: CASSQRQGVGANVLTF. The DNA of the CDR3 is TGTGCCAGCAGCCAACGGCAGGGGGTCGGGGCCAACGTCCTGACTTTC.